This entry lists 5 T cell receptor beta chains sequenced from one sample in a study of glioma-infiltrating T cells. The iRepertoire nested amplicon-rescue multiplex PCR amplified TCR alpha and beta CDR3s from RNA. MiXCR was run by TCRdb on the multiplex PCR reads, yielding one entry per CDR3 protein. The sample holds about 380,000 distinct CDR3 sequences, around 45% seen once. Sequencing input: glioma tissue, nonneoplastic brain tissue, or PBMCs (not recorded which). The receptors were gathered from a human donor with low-grade glioma or glioblastoma, undergoing nonglioma brain surgery, or in good health (not recorded which).

As regards this clonotype: This clone may be a read error of a much larger clone one base away. This chain joins TRBV25-1 and TRBJ2-3; the D is unclear. CDR3 length: 14 residues. CDR1 and CDR2 (germline): MGHDK, SYGVNS. The CDR3: CASSEVTYTDMQYF. The CDR3 region has the DNA TGTGCCAGCAGTGAAGTAACTTACACAGATATGCAGTATTTT.

This clonotype showed up many times. This CDR3 is CASSSHGDRATEAFF. CDR3 coding DNA: TGTGCCAGCAGTTCGCACGGGGATCGGGCCACTGAAGCTTTCTTT. The V gene is TRBV6-2 or TRBV6-3, the J gene TRBJ1-1; D call uncertain. The CDR3 loop spans 15 amino acids. Trimming shortened V by 4 bases and J by 4 bases, and 16 bases separated the two germline ends. Germline V gives CDR1 MNHEY, CDR2 SVGEGT.

This clonotype appeared a few times. The V call is TRBV7-3, the J call TRBJ2-5, with TRBD1 as a possible D gene (5 bases). V was cut by 4 bases and J by 4 bases, with 10 bases left in between. The germline V gene has CDR1 SGHTA and CDR2 FQGTGA. The CDR3 runs 13 residues. The CDR3 here is CASSSRQLETQYF. The CDR3 DNA reads as TGTGCCAGCAGCTCGCGACAGTTAGAGACCCAGTACTTC. The whole variable domain, filled in from reference TRBV7-3 and TRBJ2-5, reads GAGVSQTPSNKVTEKGKYVELRCDPISGHTALYWYRQSLGQGPEFLIYFQGTGAADDSGLPNDRFFAVRPEGSVSTLKIQRTERGDSAVYLCASSSRQLETQYFGPGTRLLVL.

Ten or more counts support this clonotype. The chain joins TRBV27 to TRBJ1-2; a possible D gene is TRBD1 (6 bases). The germline V gene has CDR1 MNHEY and CDR2 SMNVEV (reference sequence). This CDR3 comprises 15 residues. Trimming removed 6 bases from V and 2 bases from J, with 16 bases in between. The CDR3 loop is CASRHSTGFNYGYTF. The CDR3 DNA is TGTGCCAGCAGACACTCCACAGGGTTCAACTATGGCTACACCTTC.

In this sample, this clonotype turned up many times. V is TRBV28 and J is TRBJ2-7; TRBD2 is a possible D gene (7 bases). CDR1 and CDR2 (germline): MDHEN, SYDVKM. The CDR3 is 15 amino acids. V was clipped by 5 bases and J by 0 bases, with 14 bases between them. CDR3 in amino acids: CASSADGGPSYEQYF. CDR3 nucleotides: TGTGCCAGCAGTGCCGACGGGGGGCCCTCCTACGAGCAGTACTTC.